This is a list of T cell receptor beta chains from one sample in a study of CXCR3-negative and CXCR3-positive naive CD8 T cells. Using the 5' RACE reads, TCRdb records one entry per CDR3 protein without DNA. This listing includes 56,000 or so distinct CDR3 sequences. Material: memory CD8+ T cells from blood. The receptor source for this set is a human donor in good health. Some clones in this sample may be carry-over from other donors' samples. The CDR3 runs from the conserved cysteine through the conserved F or W. The order of the fields is clone size, V gene, CDR3 length, J gene, CDR3 protein. Part of the rows lack a size; the others show once, few, many or a class for expanded clones.

NA	TRBV6-2/TRBV6-3	18	TRBJ1-5	CASSSPPTTGQKDQPQHF
NA	TRBV12-3/TRBV12-4	14	TRBJ2-5	CASSLGTPAETQYF
NA	TRBV20-1	14	TRBJ2-1	CSARELGTYNEQFF
NA	TRBV29-1	16	TRBJ2-7	CSVSVSGVHNGYEQYF
NA	TRBV5-4	16	TRBJ2-3	CASSSLAGGPADTQYF
medium-sized	TRBV13	15	TRBJ2-2	CASSHALTGPGELFF
NA	TRBV7-9	13	TRBJ2-7	CASSQQQALEQYF
NA	TRBV6-2/TRBV6-3	13	TRBJ2-1	CASSSDSYNEQFF
NA	TRBV7-9	13	TRBJ2-3	CASSLKGADTQYF
NA	TRBV29-1	13	TRBJ2-2	CSVDEGETGELFF
NA	TRBV12-3/TRBV12-4	14	TRBJ1-1	CASSNGGVNTEAFF
NA	TRBV28	12	TRBJ2-1	CASSFGQNEQFF
NA	TRBV20-1	13	TRBJ1-2	CSAREMGVSGYTF
NA	TRBV6-2/TRBV6-3	11	TRBJ2-1	CASSYGYEQFF
NA	TRBV28	11	TRBJ2-3	CASRTTDTQYF
NA	TRBV4-1	16	TRBJ2-7	CASSQTISDGSYEQYF
NA	TRBV27	14	TRBJ2-7	CASMAPGMGYEQYF
NA	TRBV6-2/TRBV6-3	16	TRBJ2-7	CASSHRTLTGDYEQYF
NA	TRBV7-9	13	TRBJ2-7	CASSTTISYEQYF
NA	TRBV7-8	18	TRBJ1-1	CASSLGVIPAAGNTEAFF
NA	TRBV29-1	14	TRBJ1-2	CSFPTGGGLYGYTF
NA	TRBV28	15	TRBJ2-7	CASSTDPGQQYEQYF
NA	TRBV6-2/TRBV6-3	15	TRBJ2-7	CASSSSDSWVYEQYF
NA	TRBV6-2/TRBV6-3	17	TRBJ2-1	CASSYLARLSSYNEQFF
NA	TRBV29-1	13	TRBJ2-2	CSVEQINTGELFF
NA	TRBV30	12	TRBJ2-7	CAWSVVGSEQYF
NA	TRBV20-1	14	TRBJ2-1	CSARTDKPSNEQFF
NA	TRBV21-1	15	TRBJ1-1	CASSPKRSANTEAFF
NA	TRBV4-1	15	TRBJ2-3	CASSRTSGNPDTQYF
NA	TRBV7-9	16	TRBJ2-7	CASSPPSGRAFYEQYF
NA	TRBV12-3/TRBV12-4	13	TRBJ2-5	CASSLWGAETQYF
NA	TRBV6-4	15	TRBJ2-3	CASSDSLAATDTQYF
NA	TRBV19	14	TRBJ2-1	CASSGTSGGIEQFF
NA	TRBV3-1	19	TRBJ2-1	CASSQVAPGQGSSYNEQFF
NA	TRBV6-2/TRBV6-3	13	TRBJ2-1	CASSSYDGVEQFF
NA	TRBV18	14	TRBJ2-7	CASSPKDPSYEQYF
NA	TRBV7-2	17	TRBJ2-1	CASSLRPRQAPYNEQFF
NA	TRBV7-9	15	TRBJ2-7	CASSHRRERTYEQYF
NA	TRBV3-1	16	TRBJ2-7	CASSQEGGESSYEQYF